These T cell receptor beta chains were read from a single sample in a study of blood T cell repertoires in COVID-19. Assay used: immunoSEQ multiplex PCR; TCRdb lists only in-frame clones, some missing. This table has some 380,000 clones, nearly 90% appearing once. Sequenced material: PBMCs or T cells enriched from blood (not recorded which). These receptors originate from a woman aged 40 to 55 with acute COVID-19. Each CDR3 is given with its conserved first and last residue. D genes are given only for firm matches. Size tells how often a clone was seen (once, few, many) or the class of an expanded clone, and some rows leave it out.

J gene: TRBJ2-1; D gene: TRBD2; V gene: TRBV19; CDR3 length: 16; clone size: .; CDR3 DNA: TGTGCCAGTAGTATTGGGCCAGCGGGGTTGGGGAATGAGCAGTTCTTC; CDR3 protein: CASSIGPAGLGNEQFF
J gene: TRBJ1-1; D gene: TRBD1; V gene: TRBV30; CDR3 length: 15; clone size: few; CDR3 DNA: TGTGCCTGGAGGCGGGACAGGGGTACGAACACTGAAGCTTTCTTT; CDR3 protein: CAWRRDRGTNTEAFF
J gene: TRBJ1-1; D gene: .; V gene: TRBV12-3/TRBV12-4; CDR3 length: 13; clone size: .; CDR3 DNA: TGTGCCAGCAGCTCAAGCTTGAAGACTGAAGCTTTCTTT; CDR3 protein: CASSSSLKTEAFF
J gene: TRBJ1-2; D gene: .; V gene: TRBV20-1; CDR3 length: 12; clone size: .; CDR3 DNA: TGCAGTGCTAGTGTCACCGGGTCTGGCTACACCTTC; CDR3 protein: CSASVTGSGYTF
J gene: TRBJ2-7; D gene: TRBD1; V gene: TRBV12-3/TRBV12-4; CDR3 length: 13; clone size: .; CDR3 DNA: TGTGCCAGCAGTGACAGGGAAAGCTTGGTGCAGTACTTC; CDR3 protein: CASSDRESLVQYF
J gene: TRBJ1-2; D gene: TRBD1; V gene: TRBV2; CDR3 length: 20; clone size: .; CDR3 DNA: TGTGCCAGCAGTGGGGATTCGACAGGGGGCCCGATGGGAACTAACTATGGCTACACCTTC; CDR3 protein: CASSGDSTGGPMGTNYGYTF
J gene: TRBJ2-1; D gene: .; V gene: TRBV30; CDR3 length: 12; clone size: once; CDR3 DNA: TGTGCCTGGACACAGGGCTACAATGAGCAGTTCTTC; CDR3 protein: CAWTQGYNEQFF
J gene: TRBJ1-1; D gene: .; V gene: TRBV29-1; CDR3 length: 13; clone size: .; CDR3 DNA: TGCAGCGTTGCCACCGGGAGGAACACTGAAGCTTTCTTT; CDR3 protein: CSVATGRNTEAFF
J gene: TRBJ2-5; D gene: TRBD1; V gene: TRBV5-4; CDR3 length: 14; clone size: .; CDR3 DNA: TGTGCCAGCAGCCTAGGACAGGGTAGAGAGACCCAGTACTTC; CDR3 protein: CASSLGQGRETQYF
J gene: TRBJ1-2; D gene: TRBD1; V gene: TRBV6-6; CDR3 length: 14; clone size: .; CDR3 DNA: TGTGCCAGCAGCCGGGACAGGGTGATAGGAGGCTACACCTTC; CDR3 protein: CASSRDRVIGGYTF
J gene: TRBJ1-1; D gene: .; V gene: TRBV25-1; CDR3 length: 12; clone size: .; CDR3 DNA: TGTGCCAGCAGTGAAGAGGGAATTGTTTATTTCTTT; CDR3 protein: CASSEEGIVYFF
J gene: TRBJ1-2; D gene: TRBD1; V gene: TRBV6-1; CDR3 length: 15; clone size: few; CDR3 DNA: TGTGCCAGCAGTGATTCGGGACAGGGAGGTCGGGGCTACACCTTC; CDR3 protein: CASSDSGQGGRGYTF
J gene: TRBJ2-2; D gene: .; V gene: TRBV15; CDR3 length: 15; clone size: .; CDR3 DNA: TGTGCCACCAGCAGAGATGGGCACTTCACCGGGGAGCTGTTTTTT; CDR3 protein: CATSRDGHFTGELFF
J gene: TRBJ1-1; D gene: .; V gene: TRBV5-1; CDR3 length: 12; clone size: once; CDR3 DNA: TGCGCCAGCAGCTTGGCTGGGGGCGAAGCTTTCTTT; CDR3 protein: CASSLAGGEAFF
J gene: TRBJ2-7; D gene: .; V gene: TRBV18; CDR3 length: 14; clone size: .; CDR3 DNA: TGTGCCAGCTCACTGGCTGGACACCTCTACGAGCAGTACTTC; CDR3 protein: CASSLAGHLYEQYF
J gene: TRBJ2-1; D gene: .; V gene: TRBV7-5; CDR3 length: 20; clone size: .; CDR3 DNA: TGTGCCAGAAGTCGAAACCCGGGACTAGCGGGTCCACATCCCTACAATGAGCAGTTCTTC; CDR3 protein: CARSRNPGLAGPHPYNEQFF
J gene: TRBJ2-7; D gene: TRBD1; V gene: TRBV30; CDR3 length: 14; clone size: .; CDR3 DNA: TGTGCCTGGTCGGACAGGGGAAGCTCCTACGAGCAGTACTTC; CDR3 protein: CAWSDRGSSYEQYF
J gene: TRBJ2-3; D gene: TRBD2; V gene: TRBV6-5; CDR3 length: 14; clone size: .; CDR3 DNA: TGTGCCAGCATGGAGGCGGGGGGCACAGATACGCAGTATTTT; CDR3 protein: CASMEAGGTDTQYF
J gene: TRBJ1-5; D gene: .; V gene: TRBV19; CDR3 length: 15; clone size: .; CDR3 DNA: TGTGCCAGTAGTGCAGAGGGCAGGGGAAGTCAGCCCCAGCATTTT; CDR3 protein: CASSAEGRGSQPQHF
J gene: TRBJ1-5; D gene: .; V gene: TRBV12-3/TRBV12-4; CDR3 length: 12; clone size: .; CDR3 DNA: TGTGCCAGCAGTTGGGCTAACCAGCCCCAGCATTTT; CDR3 protein: CASSWANQPQHF
J gene: TRBJ2-5; D gene: TRBD2; V gene: TRBV4-1; CDR3 length: 17; clone size: .; CDR3 DNA: TGCGCCAGCAGCCAAGATGGGCCAAGCGGGGGTCGAGAGACCCAGTACTTC; CDR3 protein: CASSQDGPSGGRETQYF
J gene: TRBJ1-2; D gene: .; V gene: TRBV6-1; CDR3 length: 14; clone size: few; CDR3 DNA: TGTGCCAGCAGTGAAGACCAGGGTGGAAAAGGCTACACCTTC; CDR3 protein: CASSEDQGGKGYTF
J gene: TRBJ2-3; D gene: TRBD1; V gene: TRBV9; CDR3 length: 13; clone size: .; CDR3 DNA: TGTGCCAGCAGCGCGGACAGGTCAGATACGCAGTATTTT; CDR3 protein: CASSADRSDTQYF
J gene: TRBJ2-7; D gene: TRBD1; V gene: TRBV7-9; CDR3 length: 15; clone size: .; CDR3 DNA: TGTGCCAGCAATGGGTGGGTCGGACAGGGCTACGAGCAGTACTTC; CDR3 protein: CASNGWVGQGYEQYF
J gene: TRBJ1-4; D gene: .; V gene: TRBV9; CDR3 length: 15; clone size: .; CDR3 DNA: TGTGCCAGCAGCGTAGATCGCGGGGGAAGGGAAAAACTGTTTTTT; CDR3 protein: CASSVDRGGREKLFF
J gene: TRBJ1-6; D gene: .; V gene: TRBV30; CDR3 length: 15; clone size: .; CDR3 DNA: TGTGCCTGGAAGAGTGGGAGCTCCTATAATTCACCCCTCCACTTT; CDR3 protein: CAWKSGSSYNSPLHF
J gene: TRBJ2-7; D gene: .; V gene: TRBV30; CDR3 length: 12; clone size: .; CDR3 DNA: TGTGCCTGGAGAACAGATTCCTACGAGCAGTACTTC; CDR3 protein: CAWRTDSYEQYF
J gene: TRBJ2-1; D gene: TRBD2; V gene: TRBV5-4; CDR3 length: 18; clone size: .; CDR3 DNA: TGTGCCAGCAGCTTGGGAGGCAAGGAGCGGGGGGGCCCCAATGAGCAGTTCTTC; CDR3 protein: CASSLGGKERGGPNEQFF
J gene: TRBJ1-1; D gene: .; V gene: TRBV5-5; CDR3 length: 15; clone size: .; CDR3 DNA: TGTGCCAGCAGCTTGACGGGGACTTTGAACACTGAAGCTTTCTTT; CDR3 protein: CASSLTGTLNTEAFF
J gene: TRBJ2-2; D gene: .; V gene: TRBV5-5; CDR3 length: 16; clone size: .; CDR3 DNA: TGTGCCAGCAGCTTGCGGTGGCAGGAAAACACCGGGGAGCTGTTTTTT; CDR3 protein: CASSLRWQENTGELFF
J gene: TRBJ2-1; D gene: .; V gene: TRBV5-1; CDR3 length: 16; clone size: .; CDR3 DNA: TGCGCCAGCAGCCGCGGGTATGGGACTTCCTACAATGAGCAGTTCTTC; CDR3 protein: CASSRGYGTSYNEQFF
J gene: TRBJ1-2; D gene: TRBD1; V gene: TRBV28; CDR3 length: 10; clone size: once; CDR3 DNA: TGTGCGACAGGGTCGTGGGGCTACACCTTC; CDR3 protein: CATGSWGYTF
J gene: TRBJ1-3; D gene: .; V gene: TRBV5-1; CDR3 length: 17; clone size: .; CDR3 DNA: TGCGCCAGCAGCCAATACATAGGACGGGACTCTGGAAACACCATATATTTT; CDR3 protein: CASSQYIGRDSGNTIYF
J gene: TRBJ2-1; D gene: TRBD2; V gene: TRBV10-3; CDR3 length: 15; clone size: once; CDR3 DNA: TGTGCCATCAGTGAGTCCGGACTAGTCAGAGCTGAGCAGTTCTTC; CDR3 protein: CAISESGLVRAEQFF
J gene: TRBJ1-1; D gene: .; V gene: TRBV5-1; CDR3 length: 13; clone size: .; CDR3 DNA: TGCGCCAGCAGCCTGCAGAAGAACACTGAAGCTTTCTTT; CDR3 protein: CASSLQKNTEAFF
J gene: TRBJ1-1; D gene: TRBD1; V gene: TRBV2; CDR3 length: 14; clone size: .; CDR3 DNA: TGTGCCAGCCAAAAGACAGGGGGATACACTGAAGCTTTCTTT; CDR3 protein: CASQKTGGYTEAFF
J gene: TRBJ1-4; D gene: TRBD1; V gene: TRBV5-1; CDR3 length: 13; clone size: .; CDR3 DNA: TGCGCCAGCAGCGGACAGGAGGGGGAAAAACTGTTTTTT; CDR3 protein: CASSGQEGEKLFF
J gene: TRBJ2-2; D gene: .; V gene: TRBV24-1; CDR3 length: 11; clone size: .; CDR3 DNA: TGTGCCACCAGTGATTCTGGGGAGCTGTTTTTT; CDR3 protein: CATSDSGELFF
J gene: TRBJ2-1; D gene: TRBD2; V gene: TRBV19; CDR3 length: 17; clone size: .; CDR3 DNA: TGTGCCAGTGACCCGGGACTAGTTACCGGGAGATACAATGAGCAGTTCTTC; CDR3 protein: CASDPGLVTGRYNEQFF
J gene: TRBJ1-4; D gene: .; V gene: TRBV19; CDR3 length: 12; clone size: .; CDR3 DNA: TGTGCCAGTAGTACGAGCCCCGAGCGACTGTTTTTT; CDR3 protein: CASSTSPERLFF
J gene: TRBJ2-1; D gene: TRBD2; V gene: TRBV9; CDR3 length: 14; clone size: once; CDR3 DNA: TGTGCCAGCAGCGAGGTAGCGGGGGCCAATGAGCAGTTCTTC; CDR3 protein: CASSEVAGANEQFF